Following are 28 T cell receptor beta chains from one sample sequenced in a study of blood T cell repertoires in COVID-19. Data came from immunoSEQ multiplex PCR; TCRdb stores just in-frame clones and leaves some out. The table lists around 700,000 clones, 85% to 90% of them singletons, with roughly 0.26% in the top ten. Sample: peripheral blood. The source of these receptors is a woman younger than 35 with acute or convalescent COVID-19.

This rearrangement joins TRBV18 to TRBJ1-3; D gene unclear. The germline V gene encodes CDR1 KGHSH and CDR2 LQKENI. The CDR3 consists of 17 residues. Trimming shortened V by 8 bases and J by 0 bases, and 20 bases separated the two germline ends. This CDR3 reads CASLETLDGGSGNTIYF. The CDR3 nucleotides read TGTGCCAGCCTCGAGACCCTCGACGGAGGCTCTGGAAACACCATATATTTT.

The chain employs TRBV24-1 and TRBJ2-7, with 7 bases lining up with TRBD1. The V and J ends lost 6 bases and 2 bases, in that order; junction bases with no gene match: 3. CDR1 and CDR2 from the germline V gene are KGHDR and SFDVKD. CDR3 length: 13 residues. The CDR3 here is CATSTGVTYEQYF. Written as DNA, the CDR3 is TGTGCCACCAGTACAGGGGTCACCTACGAGCAGTACTTC.

The chain joins TRBV2 to TRBJ2-1, with a weak D call TRBD1 (6 bases). The V end lost 11 bases, the J end lost 1 base, and 12 bases lay between the germline ends. The germline gives CDR1 SNHLY, CDR2 FYNNEI. The CDR3 is 13 residues long. Here the CDR3 reads CAPLGGSYNEQFF. CDR3 sequence (DNA): TGTGCCCCATTAGGGGGTTCCTACAATGAGCAGTTCTTC.

This clone occurred once. The gene calls are TRBV12-3 or TRBV12-4 and TRBJ1-5; a weak D match, TRBD1 (5 bases). This CDR3 has 13 amino acids. With 2 bases removed from V and 9 bases from J, the gap between germline ends came to 11 bases. CDR3: CASSLRGSSPQHF. The CDR3 DNA reads as TGTGCCAGCAGTTTAAGGGGAAGCTCGCCCCAGCATTTT.

The chain recombines TRBV6-5 with TRBJ1-3; tentatively, D is TRBD1 (5 bases). Looked up from germline, CDR1 is MNHEY and CDR2 is SVGAGI. CDR3 length: 15 residues. Trimming removed 7 bases from V and 0 bases from J, with 13 bases in between. The CDR3 protein is CASTEQDGSGNTIYF. In DNA form, the CDR3 reads TGTGCCAGCACCGAACAGGACGGCTCTGGAAACACCATATATTTT.

The rearrangement joins TRBV6-5 to TRBJ2-3; TRBD2 agrees at 7 bases. CDR1 is MNHEY and CDR2 is SVGAGI in the germline V gene. CDR3 length equals 15 residues. V was clipped by 6 bases and J by 6 bases; unmatched bases: 12. The CDR3 nucleotides are TGTGCCAGCAGCTATAAGCGGGGCCCCCTCGATACGCAGTATTTT. It yields the protein CASSYKRGPLDTQYF.

The chain combines TRBV2 with TRBJ1-6; 10 nucleotides line up with TRBD1. V lost 11 bases and J lost 7; bases outside the gene matches: 5. The CDR3 is 13 residues long. The germline V gene has CDR1 SNHLY and CDR2 FYNNEI. The CDR3 DNA reads TGTGCCGGAGAGGACAGGGGGAATTCACCCCTCCACTTT. Translating it yields CAGEDRGNSPLHF.

The chain employs TRBV6-5 and TRBJ1-2; 8 bases are shared with TRBD1. The V segment lost 10 bases and the J segment 0 bases; nucleotides outside the gene matches: 7. The CDR3 totals 14 residues. CDR1 and CDR2 (germline): MNHEY, SVGAGI. The CDR3 DNA reads TGTGCCACCCACAGGGGGAATTCTAACTATGGCTACACCTTC. Translation: CATHRGNSNYGYTF.

The chain has TRBV3-1 (or the pseudogene TRBV3-2) and TRBJ1-5; possible D gene TRBD1, 5 bases. Germline V gene lookup returns CDR1 LGHDT and CDR2 YNNKEL (reference sequence). The CDR3 is 17 residues long. V was clipped by 4 bases and J by 4 bases, with 20 bases between them. CDR3 sequence: CASSRGGIRDYNQPQHF. As DNA, the CDR3 is TGTGCCAGCAGCCGGGGGGGGATTAGGGACTATAATCAGCCCCAGCATTTT.

The CDR3 bases are TGTGCCAGCAGCTGGGGCGGCATTCAGTACTTC. This gives the protein CASSWGGIQYF. The chain employs TRBV7-2 and TRBJ2-4; possibly TRBD1 for D (5 bases). The V gene's germline CDR1 is SGHTA and CDR2 FQGNSA. This CDR3 comprises 11 residues. V was trimmed by 4 bases and J by 9 bases, leaving 7 bases between them.

The chain employs TRBV12-3 or TRBV12-4 and TRBJ1-4; the D is unclear. This CDR3 contains 12 residues. V lost 4 bases and J 8 bases, leaving 8 bases between the germline ends. The CDR3 here is CASSYNEEKLFF. CDR3 DNA sequence: TGTGCCAGCAGTTATAACGAGGAAAAACTGTTTTTT.

The chain links TRBV25-1 to TRBJ2-6; 7 nucleotides align to TRBD1. Germline CDR1 MGHDK, CDR2 SYGVNS. The CDR3 is 15 amino acids. V shed 7 bases and J 2 bases; nucleotides not matched to a gene: 5. The CDR3 DNA reads as TGTGCCAGCACCCCTGGACAGGCTGGGGCCAACGTCCTGACTTTC. Protein: CASTPGQAGANVLTF.

V is TRBV5-4 and J is TRBJ2-1; 7 positions agree with TRBD2. CDR3 length equals 12 residues. Germline trimming cut 4 bases from V and 9 bases from J; bases unmatched to any gene: 4. Germline V lookup: CDR1 SGHNT, CDR2 YYREEE (reference sequence). CDR3 region: CASSGGGTEQFF. In DNA, the CDR3 is TGTGCCAGCAGCGGGGGGGGGACTGAGCAGTTCTTC.

The chain's CDR3 is CASSLALAGNEKLFF. CDR3 nucleotide sequence: TGTGCCAGCAGCTTAGCGCTGGCAGGGAATGAAAAACTGTTTTTT. V usage is TRBV7-9 and J usage is TRBJ1-4; D may be TRBD1 (5 bases). CDR1 is SEHNR, CDR2 FQNEAQ, per germline (reference sequence). V lost 0 bases, J lost 5 bases, and 10 bases lay in between. This CDR3 has 15 amino acids.

The J gene is TRBJ2-3, the V gene TRBV5-1; D may be TRBD1 (5 bases). Between the trimmed V and J ends, which lost 2 bases and 0 bases, there was a span of 10 bases. This CDR3 spans 15 amino acids. The germline V gene encodes CDR1 SGHRS and CDR2 YFSETQ. The DNA of the CDR3 is TGCGCCAGCAGCTTCGACAGTGCTAGCACAGATACGCAGTATTTT. It encodes CASSFDSASTDTQYF.

A few counts support this clone. In DNA, the CDR3 is TGTGCCAGCAGCTTAGACGCCCCAGGGCGTCAGCCCCAGCATTTT. It codes for CASSLDAPGRQPQHF. This chain uses TRBV11-2 with TRBJ1-5; maybe TRBD1 (5 bases). Germline V lookup: CDR1 SGHAT, CDR2 FQNNGV. The CDR3 contains 15 residues. V lost 0 bases and J lost 6, with 12 bases in between.

The chain has TRBV5-8 and TRBJ1-2; 7 bases match TRBD1. V trimming: 9 bases; J trimming: 4 bases; junction bases outside the gene matches: 9. The CDR3 spans 13 residues. CDR1 is SGHTS and CDR2 is YDEGEE in the germline V gene. DNA for the CDR3: TGTGCCACCAACCTAGGGGGCCTCTATGGCTACACCTTC. Translating gives CATNLGGLYGYTF.

CDR3 nucleotide sequence: TGTGCCAGCACCCTTACAGGGGTTAACACCGGGGAGCTGTTTTTT. It encodes CASTLTGVNTGELFF. The V and J genes are TRBV21-1 and TRBJ2-2; TRBD1 is taken as the D call from the table, unchecked against the DNA. TRBV21-1 is described as a pseudogene. The CDR3 has 15 residues.

The chain employs TRBV12-3 or TRBV12-4 and TRBJ1-4; D is unresolved. Deletions cut 5 bases from V and 8 bases from J, with 9 bases between. This CDR3 contains 12 residues. This chain's CDR3 is CASSPGGEKLFF. CDR3 coding DNA: TGTGCCAGCAGTCCCGGAGGAGAAAAACTGTTTTTT.

This clone occurred once. The gene calls are TRBV2 and TRBJ1-1; D remains ambiguous. This CDR3 has 11 residues. Germline V CDR1 and CDR2: SNHLY, FYNNEI. V lost 8 bases and J 1 base, leaving 5 bases between the germline ends. As DNA, the CDR3 is TGTGCCAGCCCCGGGAACACTGAAGCTTTCTTT. It yields the protein CASPGNTEAFF.

This clone came up once. This chain joins TRBV27 and TRBJ2-7, with D possibly TRBD2 on 5 matching bases. Germline CDR1 is MNHEY and CDR2 is SMNVEV (reference sequence). The CDR3 is made up of 12 amino acids. V was clipped by 7 bases and J by 3 bases, with 10 bases between them. The CDR3, as DNA: TGTGCCAGCATGGACGGAGGCTACGAGCAGTACTTC. Its translation is CASMDGGYEQYF.

The rearrangement uses TRBV30 and TRBJ2-7; D is uncertain. The CDR3 spans 11 residues. Trimming removed 4 bases at V and 7 bases at J, with 11 bases between. Germline CDR1 and CDR2: GTSNPN and SVGIG (reference sequence). The CDR3 DNA reads as TGTGCCTGGAATGGGCGACGGGAGCAGTACTTC. The encoded protein is CAWNGRREQYF.

The genes are TRBV20-1 and TRBJ1-2; 9 positions match TRBD1. The V gene's germline CDR1 is DFQATT and CDR2 SNEGSKA (reference sequence). J lost 3 bases, V lost 3 bases, and 8 bases had no gene match. The CDR3 contains 15 residues. CDR3 amino acids: CSASGHRDRDYGYTF. The CDR3 DNA reads TGCAGTGCTAGTGGCCACCGGGACAGGGACTATGGCTACACCTTC.

As concerns this clone: A read error may produce the germline difference seen at one junction end. The chain is built from TRBV6-5 and TRBJ1-2, with 7 bases aligning to TRBD1. Germline V CDR1 and CDR2: MNHEY, SVGAGI. The CDR3 length is 12 residues. The CDR3 sequence is CAIIRGSPLGVF. DNA for the CDR3: TGTGCCATCATCAGGGGGTCTCCCTTGGGGGTCTTC.

J is TRBJ2-2 and V is TRBV29-1; perhaps TRBD1 as D (6 bases). V lost 2 bases and J 3 bases, leaving 7 bases between the germline ends. Germline V lookup: CDR1 SQVTM, CDR2 ANQGSEA. This CDR3 has 13 residues. CDR3 protein: CSVEKGDTGELFF. The DNA for the CDR3 is TGCAGCGTTGAAAAGGGGGACACCGGGGAGCTGTTTTTT.

The V gene is TRBV7-9, the J gene TRBJ1-6; D call uncertain. The germline V gene has CDR1 SEHNR and CDR2 FQNEAQ (reference sequence). Trimming stripped 5 bases from V and 0 bases from J, with 8 bases between. This CDR3 is built from 15 residues. The chain's CDR3 is CASSTHSSYNSPLHF. In DNA form, the CDR3 reads TGTGCCAGCAGCACCCACAGCTCCTATAATTCACCCCTCCACTTT.

This rearrangement joins TRBV7-8 to TRBJ1-2, with 9 positions matching TRBD1. The V gene's germline CDR1 is SGHVS and CDR2 FQNEAQ. This CDR3 has 14 residues. V lost 3 bases, J lost 2 bases, and 1 base stayed unmatched. Here the CDR3 reads CASSFGTGNYGYTF. The CDR3 DNA reads TGTGCCAGCAGCTTTGGGACAGGGAACTATGGCTACACCTTC.

The gene calls are TRBV4-1 and TRBJ1-2; the D gene is possibly TRBD1 (6 bases). Trimming took 1 base from V and 2 from J, leaving 11 bases between them. The CDR3 is 15 residues long. CDR1 and CDR2 from the germline V gene are MGHRA and YSYEKL. Here the CDR3 reads CASSQGTGTNYGYTF. Here the CDR3 DNA reads TGCGCCAGCAGCCAAGGAACAGGGACCAACTATGGCTACACCTTC.